The source of this TCR beta chain is a study of cytomegalovirus exposure and HLA in healthy donors (dated by TCRdb to the late 2010s). Turning to the overall study: According to an earlier analysis of several hundred of the donors, 150 million to 200 million T cells yielded 117 million unique TCR beta sequences and about 280 Gb of sequence data. An early release that covered about 600 HLA-typed donors contained approximately 290 gigabases of sequencing data and about 84 million unique TCR sequences. Among the roughly 400 genotyped donors, about 83% belonged to the genetic ancestry cluster associated with self-reported Caucasian donors. The aim of the study was to test whether cataloging public T cell receptors could identify signatures of past pathogen exposure. The study profiled the T cell repertoires of around 700 subjects by immunosequencing and related them to cytomegalovirus serostatus. Besides the first cohort of approximately 710 subjects, a separate validation cohort made up of about 120 different subjects was used. High-throughput TCR immunosequencing, statistical association of individual TCRs with disease status, and machine learning were combined to predict cytomegalovirus infection status. To study patterns of TCR occurrence, a later analysis re-analyzed previously published TCR beta repertoires from 666 donors and added high-resolution HLA genotyping. The later analysis used no new phenotypic data to find candidate immune exposures, relying instead on TCR beta sequences and their occurrence across donors. To decide whether each TCR beta V gene segment behaved as functional or pseudogenic, an earlier analysis of 587 of the donors relied on high-throughput TCR beta sequencing. Donor age, sex, ethnicity and CMV serostatus were compiled together with the repertoire data. In a later genetic analysis, genome-wide SNP genotypes for about 55% of the roughly 670 donors were used, and that subset was treated as a discovery cohort. Every repertoire in the discovery cohort had been generated on one and the same sequencing platform. Both class I and class II loci were covered by HLA typing, at four-digit resolution. The number of typed donors differed by locus: roughly 629-640 for A, B, C, DRB1 and DQB1; some 500 for DQA1; around 610 for DPA1; and roughly 450 for DPB1. Five DR-DQ haplotypes were handled as single units for association and clustering because linkage in the cohort was strong. Among roughly 400 genotyped donors of the cohort, an average of around 240,000 unique TCR beta nucleotide sequences were sequenced per donor, roughly a sixth of them non-productive. The investigation overall reported the following: Three of the identified cytomegalovirus-associated TCR beta chains were confirmed in vitro to be specific for cytomegalovirus antigens. Cytomegalovirus status was reported to be diagnosed by the classifier with high specificity and sensitivity in both the original and validation cohorts. A further reported finding was that TCR beta sequences accurately predicted the HLA-A and HLA-B alleles for most subjects in the first cohort. The authors suggested that the approach could potentially be generalized to other disease states and immunological phenotypes. A later analysis found that HLA-associated TCR beta chains were more clonally expanded and had lower generation probabilities than equally common non-associated chains. Specific HLA alleles were associated with 15,000 to 20,000 TCR beta sequences at a false discovery rate of 0.05 in a later analysis. Because counts were too low, seventeen rarely observed V segments, including chromosome 9 orphons, were left out of the earlier analysis of approximately 500 of the donors. In an earlier analysis of roughly 500 of the donors, most TCR beta V segments appeared in productive rearrangements about 87% or about 30% of the time, broadly matching IMGT annotations. While some public TCRs were present in many individuals, most TCR sequences turned up only very rarely across donors. According to a later analysis, most CMV-associated TCR beta chains appeared to be HLA-restricted, and the HLA associations seemed to be driven largely by CMV exposure. Several of the top co-occurrence clusters appeared to be linked to parvovirus B19, influenza, CMV and Epstein-Barr virus, according to a later analysis. The 87-base-pair reads could not distinguish some IMGT-functional V segments, including TRBV6-2 and TRBV6-3, so those segments were excluded. Linkage disequilibrium might explain the correlated functional status among segregating V segments, but an unknown experimental factor could not be excluded. The only immune exposure information available for the cohort was CMV serostatus. A group of highly shared sequence variants was considered likely to be a technical artifact of the sequencing pipeline. Only TCR beta chains were sequenced in this cohort, and the absence of alpha or paired-chain data limited detectable features. Because HLA typing was unavailable for some donors at each locus, only the typed subset was used in association tests. Compared with the roughly 710-donor mean, donors in an Asian-associated ancestry cluster had fewer N-insertions in productive TCRs, according to a later genetic analysis. In a later genetic analysis, a missense DCLRE1C variant was associated with V-gene and J-gene trimming of TCR beta chains, and the association was replicated in an independent cohort. When HLA alleles, especially DR and DQ, strongly co-occurred, TCR associations were difficult to assign to individual alleles. Sequencing depth was assumed to be roughly uniform across donors in the presence/absence analyses, though that assumption may not hold. A later analysis found that TCR association rates varied across HLA loci, with DRB1 alleles showing the most associated TCRs and HLA-C alleles the fewest. In the study, around 160 TCR beta chains were listed as associated with cytomegalovirus.

In total, approximately 700 healthy bone marrow donors made up the cohort. At the time of sampling, every cohort member was nominally healthy, though immune exposures that went unrecorded were likely present. The donor tested CMV seronegative and was one of the 352 seronegative cohort members. Each donor provided a peripheral blood sample, and peripheral blood mononuclear cells were used for TCR beta sequencing. Genomic DNA extraction from the blood cell samples was performed with the Qiagen DNeasy Blood Extraction Kit. About this clone: No cognate antigen has been identified for it. Base qualities are not provided; no much larger clone lies one nucleotide away.

Library construction relied on the immunoSEQ multiplex PCR assay. For the multiplex PCR, a mixture combining 60 forward primers for TCR Vbeta segments and 13 reverse primers for TCR Jbeta segments was used. A multiplex PCR assay on genomic DNA amplified the CDR3 region of rearranged TCR beta genes. The Illumina HiSeq System was used to sequence the amplified TCR beta libraries as 87-base-pair reads. On the study's bioinformatics: Across the 640 or so repertoires, a later analysis counted around 80 million unique TCR beta chains, approximately 10 million of which were shared by at least two donors. Raw reads were error-corrected and collapsed into unique sequences with a nearest-neighbor algorithm that merged closely related sequences to remove PCR and sequencing errors. CDR3 sequences were aligned to IMGT reference sequences to assign V, D and J gene segments. For a sequence to be retained, a match of at least six nucleotides to both a V gene segment and a J gene segment was required. A rearrangement was called productive if the CDR3 had no stop codons and remained in frame with V and J, and every other rearrangement was called non-productive. Following IMGT convention, CDR3 was defined as the stretch from the second conserved V-encoded cysteine to the conserved J-encoded phenylalanine. The earlier analysis of some 580 of the donors excluded any sequence lacking an unambiguous match to a single V gene segment. An earlier analysis of 550 to 650 of the donors classified V segments as functional when productive rearrangements were above 56.7% and as segregating when the standard deviation between donors was above 5%. A statistical classification framework was built for diagnosing cytomegalovirus status from the catalog of TCR beta chain sequences. A later analysis assigned V and J genes by comparing TCR nucleotide sequences with IMGT/GENE-DB human TR gene sequences. In a later analysis, CDR3 sequences and most-parsimonious VDJ recombination scenarios were assigned using the TCRdist pipeline. In a later analysis, every TCR beta chain was defined by the combination of its CDR3 amino acid sequence and its V-gene family, and reads without a unique V-gene family were dropped. A later analysis removed 450 to 600 highly shared, low-generation-probability nucleotide sequences to deal with suspected cross-contamination and a sequencing artifact. In a later analysis, a clonal expansion index was calculated for each public chain from normalized within-repertoire ranks of inferred template counts. A later analysis computed generation probabilities with a VDJ recombination model fitted to out-of-frame rearrangements, and checked the results against IGoR. Hypergeometric tests were used in a later analysis to score TCR-TCR, TCR-HLA and TCR-CMV co-occurrence, with a repertoire-size bias correction applied to the TCR pairs. To estimate false discovery rates, a later analysis permuted the HLA or CMV assignments 20 times. In a later analysis, co-occurring TCRs were grouped with DBSCAN, and TCRdist sequence similarity was added when clustering was performed within HLA-allele-positive subsets. Co-occurrence clustering excluded repertoires with fewer than 30,000 or more than 120,000 public chains, plus five with anomalous nucleotide sharing. Sourced from immuneACCESS, this table was stored by TCRdb with only in-frame sequences that have V and J called. A share of the clones is absent; for the studies checked, an unresolved V gene accounts for under half, and the remainder has no known explanation. For V, J and clone size, that table is used; D and trimming come from the DNA. The sample yields about 160,000 clones; approximately 86% were counted once. The ten largest clones take up under 2% of the sample.

V gives up 4 bases and J gives up 8 bases, and the segment between their germline ends measures 10 bases. Reading the germline V gene (reference sequence) gives CDR1 SGHNT and CDR2 YYREEE. The CDR3 runs 12 amino acids, cysteine and phenylalanine included. Just the 36-base CDR3 DNA is kept, in frame starting at base 1. The TCR originated in a woman aged 18-30 years in good health and CMV-seronegative. This chain is built from TRBV5-4 and TRBJ2-1, with the D gene not confidently named. The source material was PBMCs. The CDR3 has the sequence CASSLSFDEQFF. The DNA is TGTGCCAGCAGCCTTTCCTTCGATGAGCAGTTCTTC.